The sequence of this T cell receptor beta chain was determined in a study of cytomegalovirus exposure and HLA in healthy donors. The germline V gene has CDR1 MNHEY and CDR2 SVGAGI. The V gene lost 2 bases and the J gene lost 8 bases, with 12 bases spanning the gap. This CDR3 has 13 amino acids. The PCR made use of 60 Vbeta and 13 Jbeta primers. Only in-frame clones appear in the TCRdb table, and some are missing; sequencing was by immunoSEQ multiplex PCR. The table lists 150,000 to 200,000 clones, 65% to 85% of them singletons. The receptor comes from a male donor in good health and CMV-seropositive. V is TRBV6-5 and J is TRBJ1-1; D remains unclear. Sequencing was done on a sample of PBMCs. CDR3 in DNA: TGTGCCAGCAGTTACCCCGGGAGGGCCGAAGCTTTCTTT. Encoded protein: CASSYPGRAEAFF.